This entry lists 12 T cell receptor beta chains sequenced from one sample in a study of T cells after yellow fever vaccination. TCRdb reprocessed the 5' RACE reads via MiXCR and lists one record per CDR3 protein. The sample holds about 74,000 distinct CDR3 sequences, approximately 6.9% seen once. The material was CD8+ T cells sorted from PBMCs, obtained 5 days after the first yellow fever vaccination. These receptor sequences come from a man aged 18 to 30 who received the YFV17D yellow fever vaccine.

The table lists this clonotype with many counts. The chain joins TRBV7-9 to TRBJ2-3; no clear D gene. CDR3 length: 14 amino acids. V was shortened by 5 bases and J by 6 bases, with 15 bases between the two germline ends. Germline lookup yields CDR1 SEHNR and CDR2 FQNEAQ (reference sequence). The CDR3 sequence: CASSPAWGLDTQYF. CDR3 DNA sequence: TGTGCCAGCAGCCCCGCTTGGGGATTGGATACGCAGTATTTT.

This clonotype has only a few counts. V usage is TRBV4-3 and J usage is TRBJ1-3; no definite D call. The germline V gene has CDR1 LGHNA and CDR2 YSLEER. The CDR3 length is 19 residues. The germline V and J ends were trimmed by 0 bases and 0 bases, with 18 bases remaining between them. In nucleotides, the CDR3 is TGCGCCAGCAGCCAAGATCCTTCAAACGGACGCGGCTCTGGAAACACCATATATTTT. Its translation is CASSQDPSNGRGSGNTIYF.

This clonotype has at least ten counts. The CDR3 sequence: CASSPVPGESEQYF. The CDR3 DNA reads as TGTGCCAGCAGCCCAGTCCCAGGGGAAAGCGAGCAGTACTTC. V is TRBV9 and J is TRBJ2-7; tentatively, D is TRBD1 (6 bases). The CDR3 is made up of 14 amino acids. The germline V and J ends were trimmed by 4 bases and 6 bases, with 17 bases remaining between them. Germline loops: CDR1 SGDLS, CDR2 YYNGEE.

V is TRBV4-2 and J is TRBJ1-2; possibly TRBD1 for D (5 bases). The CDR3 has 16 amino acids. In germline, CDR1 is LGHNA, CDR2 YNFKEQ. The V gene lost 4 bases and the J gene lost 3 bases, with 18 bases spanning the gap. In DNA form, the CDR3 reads TGTGCCAGCAGCCCGATAACCACGGGGGTTCACTATGGCTACACCTTC. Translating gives CASSPITTGVHYGYTF.

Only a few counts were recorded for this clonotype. CDR3 coding DNA: TGTGCCAGCAGTGGGGGACTGAACTCTGGAAACACCATATATTTT. It translates to CASSGGLNSGNTIYF. V is TRBV27 and J is TRBJ1-3; D is possibly TRBD1 (5 bases). CDR3 length equals 15 residues. The V end lost 5 bases, the J end lost 0 bases, and 11 bases lay between the germline ends. The germline gives CDR1 MNHEY, CDR2 SMNVEV (reference sequence).

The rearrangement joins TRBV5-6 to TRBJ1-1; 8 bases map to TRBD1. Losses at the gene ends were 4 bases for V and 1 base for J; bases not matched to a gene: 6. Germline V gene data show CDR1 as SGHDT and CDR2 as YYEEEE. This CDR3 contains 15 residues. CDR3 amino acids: CASSLRQGTNTEAFF. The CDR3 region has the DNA TGTGCCAGCAGCCTGCGACAGGGGACGAACACTGAAGCTTTCTTT.

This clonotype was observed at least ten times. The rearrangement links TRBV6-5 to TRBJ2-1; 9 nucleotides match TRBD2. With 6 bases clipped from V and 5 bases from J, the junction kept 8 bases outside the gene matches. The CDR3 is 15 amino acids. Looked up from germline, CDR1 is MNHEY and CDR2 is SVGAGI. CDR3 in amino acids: CASRLGTSWNNEQFF. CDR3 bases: TGTGCCAGCAGACTGGGGACTAGCTGGAACAATGAGCAGTTCTTC.

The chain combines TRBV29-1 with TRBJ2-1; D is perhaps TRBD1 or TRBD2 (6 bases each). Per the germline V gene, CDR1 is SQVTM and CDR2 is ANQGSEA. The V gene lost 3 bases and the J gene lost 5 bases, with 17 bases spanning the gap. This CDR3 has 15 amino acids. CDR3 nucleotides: TGCAGCGTTGAGGGTTTAGGGGGGATGGACAATGAGCAGTTCTTC. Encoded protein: CSVEGLGGMDNEQFF.

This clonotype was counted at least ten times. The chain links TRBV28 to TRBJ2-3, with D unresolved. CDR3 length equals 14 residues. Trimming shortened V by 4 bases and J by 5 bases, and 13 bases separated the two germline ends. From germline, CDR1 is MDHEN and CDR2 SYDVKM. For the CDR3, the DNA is TGTGCCAGCAGTTCGGACCGGCCTAGAGATACGCAGTATTTT. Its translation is CASSSDRPRDTQYF. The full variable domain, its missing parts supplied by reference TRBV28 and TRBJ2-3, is DVKVTQSSRYLVKRTGEKVFLECVQDMDHENMFWYRQDPGLGLRLIYFSYDVKMKEKGDIPEGYSVSREKKERFSLILESASTNQTSMYLCASSSDRPRDTQYFGPGTRLTVL.

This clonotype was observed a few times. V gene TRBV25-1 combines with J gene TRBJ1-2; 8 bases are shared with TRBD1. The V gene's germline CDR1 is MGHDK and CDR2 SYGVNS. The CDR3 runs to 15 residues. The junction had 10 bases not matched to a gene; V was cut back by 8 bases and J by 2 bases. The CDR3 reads CASGEPGQANYGYTF. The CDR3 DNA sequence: TGTGCCAGCGGGGAACCGGGACAGGCAAACTATGGCTACACCTTC.

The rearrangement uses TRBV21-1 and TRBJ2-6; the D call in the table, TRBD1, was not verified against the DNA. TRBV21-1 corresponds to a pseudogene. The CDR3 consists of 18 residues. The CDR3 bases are TGTGCCAGCAGCTCCACGTCCCGGGACAGCTCTGGGGCCAACGTCCTGACTTTC. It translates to CASSSTSRDSSGANVLTF.

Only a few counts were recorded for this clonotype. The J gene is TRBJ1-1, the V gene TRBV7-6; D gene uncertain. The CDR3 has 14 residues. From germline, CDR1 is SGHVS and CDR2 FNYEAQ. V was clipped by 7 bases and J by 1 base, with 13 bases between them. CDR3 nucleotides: TGTGCCAGCACCCAACTACTCCCGAACACTGAAGCTTTCTTT. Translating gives CASTQLLPNTEAFF.